These T cell receptor beta chains were read from a single sample in a study of CD8 T cells in ankylosing spondylitis. In TCRdb, the 5' RACE reads were re-called with MiXCR into one record per CDR3 protein. Of under 200,000 distinct CDR3 sequences detected, 9.5% to 10% appear once; the ten largest clones hold more than 13%. Material for sequencing was blood, either unsorted or a sorted T cell fraction (not recorded which). The receptor source for this set is a female donor with ankylosing spondylitis or in good health (not recorded which). The CDR3 runs from the conserved cysteine through the conserved F or W. D genes are given only for firm matches. The size entry is marked missing in some rows and otherwise reads once, few, many or a size class.

TRBJ2-7 NA TRBV5-1 many TGCGCCAGCAGCTTGGACAGGGCATACAACGAGCAGTACTTC CASSLDRAYNEQYF
TRBJ2-1 TRBD2 TRBV11-2 many TGTGCCAGCAGCCTAGAGGGACTAGCGGGAGTCGGCAATGAGCAGTTCTTC CASSLEGLAGVGNEQFF
TRBJ2-7 TRBD1 TRBV5-6 NA TGTGCCAGCAGCAGGGGGCTGCTCTGCTACGAGCAGTACTTC CASSRGLLCYEQYF
TRBJ2-1 TRBD2 TRBV10-3 NA TGTGCCATCAGTGCAAAATGGGCGGGAGATCACAATGAGCAGTTCTTC CAISAKWAGDHNEQFF
TRBJ1-1 NA TRBV12-3/TRBV12-4 few TGTGCCAGCAGTTTGTGGTCCGGGAACACTGAAGCTTTCTTT CASSLWSGNTEAFF
TRBJ2-1 TRBD2 TRBV19 few TGTGCCACTATAGCGGGAGGCGATAATGAGCAGTTCTTC CATIAGGDNEQFF
TRBJ1-1 NA TRBV6-5 many TGTGCCAGCAGTTACTACGCTCGGACGGACACTGAAGCTTTCTTT CASSYYARTDTEAFF
TRBJ1-2 TRBD1 TRBV7-9 few TGTGCCAGCAGCATCTGGACAGGCGATGCTAACTATGGCTACACCTTC CASSIWTGDANYGYTF
TRBJ2-7 TRBD2 TRBV27 few TGTGCCAGCAGTTTAGTAGCGGGAGTTGCCCACGAGCAGTACTTC CASSLVAGVAHEQYF
TRBJ2-1 NA TRBV9 many TGTGCCAGCAGCGTAGGAGTTACGTACAATGAGCAGTTCTTC CASSVGVTYNEQFF
TRBJ2-3 NA TRBV3-1 few TGTGCCAGCAGCCAAGGTCCCAGAACTAGCACAGATACGCAGTATTTT CASSQGPRTSTDTQYF
TRBJ1-2 NA TRBV6-4 many TGTGCCAGCAGTGACGGAGGGAACTATGGCTACACCTTC CASSDGGNYGYTF
TRBJ1-5 NA TRBV27 few TGTGCCAGCAGTCCGCAAAATCAGCCCCAGCATTTT CASSPQNQPQHF
TRBJ2-1 TRBD2 TRBV4-3 NA TGCGCCAGCAGCCAAGACCCCGCCGGGACTAGGGGGGATAATGAGCAGTTCTTC CASSQDPAGTRGDNEQFF
TRBJ1-5 NA TRBV20-1 many TGCAGTGCTAGAACATTGGACTCAATAGATCAGCCCCAGCATTTT CSARTLDSIDQPQHF
TRBJ2-3 NA TRBV30 NA TGTGCCTGGAGTGGAGGCCTTAACAAAGATACGCAGTATTTT CAWSGGLNKDTQYF
TRBJ2-1 NA TRBV20-1 NA TGCAGTGCTAGGGCCCCGGTGACTAAGCGGGATGAGCAGTTCTTC CSARAPVTKRDEQFF
TRBJ1-1 NA TRBV28 few TGTGCCAGCAGTATATCTGCAGGGAAAGGAAACACTGAAGCTTTCTTT CASSISAGKGNTEAFF
TRBJ2-5 TRBD2 TRBV11-2 NA TGTGCCAGCACCTCCGGGACTAGCGGGGTGATGCAAGAGACCCAGTACTTC CASTSGTSGVMQETQYF
TRBJ2-3 NA TRBV20-1 NA TGCAGTGCCGGCGGCTCCCCTCCTTTCACAGATACGCAGTATTTT CSAGGSPPFTDTQYF
TRBJ2-7 TRBD2 TRBV9 few TGTGCCAGCAGCGTAGGACTAGCGGAAGAATACGAGCAGTACTTC CASSVGLAEEYEQYF
TRBJ2-1 TRBD2 TRBV6-2/TRBV6-3 NA TGTGCCAGCAGTCGGACCCCTACTAGCGGGAGGTACAATGAGCAGTTCTTC CASSRTPTSGRYNEQFF
TRBJ2-7 NA TRBV14 few TGTGCCAGCAGACCCGGGGACAACTACGAGCAGTACTTC CASRPGDNYEQYF
TRBJ2-7 TRBD1 TRBV29-1 many TGCAGCGTTAGACAGGGGGCCCACGAGCAGTACTTC CSVRQGAHEQYF
TRBJ1-1 NA TRBV14 few TGTGCCAGCAGCCCCCTGCAGGGGAACACTGAAGCTTTCTTT CASSPLQGNTEAFF
TRBJ2-3 NA TRBV27 NA TGTGCCAGCAGTGGGGGAATAGAGATCACAGATACGCAGTATTTT CASSGGIEITDTQYF